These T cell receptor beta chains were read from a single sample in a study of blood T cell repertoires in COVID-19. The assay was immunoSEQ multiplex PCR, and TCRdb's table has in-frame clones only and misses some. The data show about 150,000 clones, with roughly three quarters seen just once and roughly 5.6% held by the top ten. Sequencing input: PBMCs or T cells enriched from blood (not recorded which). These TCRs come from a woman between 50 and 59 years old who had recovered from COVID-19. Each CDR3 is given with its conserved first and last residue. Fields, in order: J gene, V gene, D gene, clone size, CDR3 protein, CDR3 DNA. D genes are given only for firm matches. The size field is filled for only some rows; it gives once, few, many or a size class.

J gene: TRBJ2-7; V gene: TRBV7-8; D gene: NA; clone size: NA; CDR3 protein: CASSRQGGYEQYF; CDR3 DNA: TGTGCCAGCAGCCGACAGGGAGGGTACGAGCAGTACTTC
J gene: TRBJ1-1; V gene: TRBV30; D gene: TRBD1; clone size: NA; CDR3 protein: CAWSDQGAPMRTEAFF; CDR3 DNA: TGTGCCTGGAGTGACCAGGGGGCCCCTATGAGGACTGAAGCTTTCTTT
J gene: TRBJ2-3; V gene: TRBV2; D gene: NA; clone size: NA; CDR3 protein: CASRLELADTQYF; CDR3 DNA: TGTGCCAGCAGACTCGAGTTGGCAGATACGCAGTATTTT
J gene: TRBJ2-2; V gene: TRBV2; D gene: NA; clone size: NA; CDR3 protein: CASSEMETGELFF; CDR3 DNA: TGTGCCAGCAGTGAGATGGAGACCGGGGAGCTGTTTTTT
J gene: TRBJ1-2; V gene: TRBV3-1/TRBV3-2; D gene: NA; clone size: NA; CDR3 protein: CASSLGTLRPSGYTF; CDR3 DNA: TGTGCCAGCAGCCTGGGCACCCTTAGGCCCTCAGGCTACACCTTC
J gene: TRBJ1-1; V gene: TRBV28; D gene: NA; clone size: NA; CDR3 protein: CASSYLGQLNTEAFF; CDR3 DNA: TGTGCCAGCAGTTATCTTGGACAGCTCAACACTGAAGCTTTCTTT
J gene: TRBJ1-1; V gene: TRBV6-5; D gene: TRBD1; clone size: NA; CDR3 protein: CASSWDRKAFF; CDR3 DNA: TGTGCCAGCAGTTGGGACAGAAAAGCTTTCTTT
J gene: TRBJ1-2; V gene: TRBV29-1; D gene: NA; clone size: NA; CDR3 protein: CSATVPQANYGYTF; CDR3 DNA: TGCAGCGCAACCGTCCCCCAGGCCAACTATGGCTACACCTTC
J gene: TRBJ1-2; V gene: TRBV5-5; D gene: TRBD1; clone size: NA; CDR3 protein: CASSLAGQAYGYTF; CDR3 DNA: TGTGCCAGCAGCTTGGCCGGACAGGCCTATGGCTACACCTTC
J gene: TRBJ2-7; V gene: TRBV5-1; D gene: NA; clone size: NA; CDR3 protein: CASSLGQSYEQYF; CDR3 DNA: TGCGCCAGCAGCTTGGGCCAGTCCTACGAGCAGTACTTC
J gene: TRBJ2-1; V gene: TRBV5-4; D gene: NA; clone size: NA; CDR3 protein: CASSSGLSSSYNEQFF; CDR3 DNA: TGTGCCAGCAGCTCGGGACTTTCTAGCTCCTACAATGAGCAGTTCTTC
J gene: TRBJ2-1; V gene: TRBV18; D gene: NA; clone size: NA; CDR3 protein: CASSTNWGGLSSYNEQFF; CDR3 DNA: TGTGCCAGCTCAACCAATTGGGGAGGCCTCAGCTCCTACAATGAGCAGTTCTTC
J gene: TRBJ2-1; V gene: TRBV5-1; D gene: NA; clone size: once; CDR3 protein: CASSPSLGLYNEQFF; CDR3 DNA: TGCGCCAGCAGCCCCTCCTTGGGGCTCTACAATGAGCAGTTCTTC
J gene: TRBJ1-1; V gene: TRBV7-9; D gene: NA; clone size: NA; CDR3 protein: CASSPGYTEAFF; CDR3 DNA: TGTGCCAGCAGCCCGGGGTACACTGAAGCTTTCTTT
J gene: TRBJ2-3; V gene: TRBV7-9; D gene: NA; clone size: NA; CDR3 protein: CASSGHRGTGSDTQYF; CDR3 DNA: TGTGCCAGCAGCGGGCATAGGGGTACCGGGTCAGATACGCAGTATTTT
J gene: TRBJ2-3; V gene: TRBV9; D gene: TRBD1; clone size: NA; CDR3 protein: CASSPGTGNTDTQYF; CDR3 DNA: TGTGCCAGCAGCCCCGGGACAGGTAACACAGATACGCAGTATTTT
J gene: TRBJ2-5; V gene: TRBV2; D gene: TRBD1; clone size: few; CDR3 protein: CASSLTGQGETQYF; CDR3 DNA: TGTGCCAGCAGTCTAACGGGACAGGGTGAGACCCAGTACTTC
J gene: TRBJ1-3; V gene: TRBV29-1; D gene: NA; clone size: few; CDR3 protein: CSVEEQGSGNTIYF; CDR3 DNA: TGCAGCGTTGAAGAACAGGGAAGTGGAAACACCATATATTTT
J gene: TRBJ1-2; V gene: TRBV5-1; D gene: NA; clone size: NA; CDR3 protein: CASSLNGGNYGYTF; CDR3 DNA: TGCGCCAGCAGCTTGAACGGGGGTAACTATGGCTACACCTTC
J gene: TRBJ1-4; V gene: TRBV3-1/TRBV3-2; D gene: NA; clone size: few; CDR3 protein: CASSQGTLNEKLFF; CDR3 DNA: TGTGCCAGCAGCCAGGGTACACTAAATGAAAAACTGTTTTTT
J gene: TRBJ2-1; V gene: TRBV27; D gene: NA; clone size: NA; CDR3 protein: CASSMGLEQFF; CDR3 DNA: TGTGCCAGCAGTATGGGACTTGAGCAGTTCTTC
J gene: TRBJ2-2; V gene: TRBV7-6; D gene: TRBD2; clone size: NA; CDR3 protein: CASSLALAGGPTGELFF; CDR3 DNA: TGTGCCAGCAGCTTAGCGCTCGCGGGGGGGCCCACCGGGGAGCTGTTTTTT
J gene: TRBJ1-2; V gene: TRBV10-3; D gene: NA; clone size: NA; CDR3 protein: CAINGQNYGYTF; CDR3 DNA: TGTGCCATCAACGGACAGAACTATGGCTACACCTTC
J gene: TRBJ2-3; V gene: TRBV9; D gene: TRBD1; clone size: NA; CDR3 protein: CASSAAGGATTDTQYF; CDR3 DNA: TGTGCCAGCAGCGCCGCAGGGGGCGCTACCACAGATACGCAGTATTTT
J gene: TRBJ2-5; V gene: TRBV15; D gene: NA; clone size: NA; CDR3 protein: CATSRDQRETQYF; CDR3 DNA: TGTGCCACCAGCAGAGACCAGCGGGAGACCCAGTACTTC
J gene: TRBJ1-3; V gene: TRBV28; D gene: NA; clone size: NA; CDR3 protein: CASTGSRSGNTIYF; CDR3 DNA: TGTGCCAGTACAGGGTCCCGCTCTGGAAACACCATATATTTT
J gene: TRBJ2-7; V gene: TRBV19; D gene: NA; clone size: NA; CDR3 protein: CASSIDYVRQSYEQYF; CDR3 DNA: TGTGCCAGTAGTATAGATTACGTTCGACAGTCCTACGAGCAGTACTTC
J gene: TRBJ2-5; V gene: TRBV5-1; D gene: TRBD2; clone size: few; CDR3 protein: CASSLGLAEKETQYF; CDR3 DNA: TGCGCCAGCAGCTTGGGACTAGCGGAGAAAGAGACCCAGTACTTC
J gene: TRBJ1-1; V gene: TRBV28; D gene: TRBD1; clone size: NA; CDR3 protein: CASSWDREAFF; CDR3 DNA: TGTGCCAGCAGTTGGGACAGGGAAGCTTTCTTT
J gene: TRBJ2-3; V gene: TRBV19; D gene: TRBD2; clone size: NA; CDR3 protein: CASSSLTSGDSDTQYF; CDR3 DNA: TGTGCCAGTAGCTCTTTGACTAGCGGGGACTCAGATACGCAGTATTTT
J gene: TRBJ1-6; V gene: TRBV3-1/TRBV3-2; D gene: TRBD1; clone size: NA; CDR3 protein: CASSLPDRDSPLHF; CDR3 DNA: TGTGCCAGCAGCTTACCGGACAGGGATTCACCCCTCCACTTT
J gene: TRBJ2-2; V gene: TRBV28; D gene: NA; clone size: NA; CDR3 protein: CASGGPRGHTGELFF; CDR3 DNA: TGTGCCAGCGGGGGCCCCCGGGGCCACACCGGGGAGCTGTTTTTT
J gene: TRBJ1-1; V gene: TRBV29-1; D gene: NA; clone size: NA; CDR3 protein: CSAASGNTEAFF; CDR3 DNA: TGCAGCGCTGCTTCAGGGAACACTGAAGCTTTCTTT
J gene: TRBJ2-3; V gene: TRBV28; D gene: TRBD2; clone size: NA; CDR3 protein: CASSLLAGAGADTQYF; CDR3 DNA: TGTGCCAGCAGTTTATTAGCGGGGGCCGGGGCAGATACGCAGTATTTT
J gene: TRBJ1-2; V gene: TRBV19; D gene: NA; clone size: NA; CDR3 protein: CASRRTDTHYGYTF; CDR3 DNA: TGTGCCAGTAGGCGCACAGATACTCACTATGGCTACACCTTC
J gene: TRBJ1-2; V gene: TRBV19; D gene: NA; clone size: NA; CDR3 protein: CASSSDMSPYGYTF; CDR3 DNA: TGTGCCAGTAGTTCTGACATGTCCCCCTATGGCTACACCTTC
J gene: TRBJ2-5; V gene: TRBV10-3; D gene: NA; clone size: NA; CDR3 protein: CAIGGTAETQYF; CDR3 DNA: TGTGCCATCGGGGGCACAGCGGAGACCCAGTACTTC
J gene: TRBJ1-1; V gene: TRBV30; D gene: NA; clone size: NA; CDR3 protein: CAGSRGFGEAFF; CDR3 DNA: TGTGCTGGGTCGCGGGGGTTTGGTGAAGCTTTCTTT
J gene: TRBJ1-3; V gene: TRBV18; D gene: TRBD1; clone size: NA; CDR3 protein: CASSETGGNTIYF; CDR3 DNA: TGTGCCAGCTCGGAGACAGGGGGAAACACCATATATTTT
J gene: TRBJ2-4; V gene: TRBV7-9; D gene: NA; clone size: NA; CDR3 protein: CASERRNIQYF; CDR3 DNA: TGTGCCAGCGAGCGGAGGAACATTCAGTACTTC
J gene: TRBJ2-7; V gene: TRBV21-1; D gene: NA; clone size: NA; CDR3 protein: CASSKGGGPSYEQYF; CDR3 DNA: TGTGCCAGCAGCAAAGGCGGGGGACCGAGCTACGAGCAGTACTTC
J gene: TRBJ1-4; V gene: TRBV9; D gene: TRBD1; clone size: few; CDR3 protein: CASSPLRQGAIEKLFF; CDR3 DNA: TGTGCCAGCAGCCCCCTGAGGCAGGGGGCGATCGAAAAACTGTTTTTT
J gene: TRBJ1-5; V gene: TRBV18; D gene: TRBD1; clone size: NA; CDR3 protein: CASSPLGQQIGDQPQHF; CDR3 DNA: TGTGCCAGCTCACCCCTGGGACAGCAAATAGGGGATCAGCCCCAGCATTTT
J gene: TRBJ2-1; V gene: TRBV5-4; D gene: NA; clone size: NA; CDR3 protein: CASTRGSGIYNEQFF; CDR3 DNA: TGTGCCAGCACCCGGGGGTCGGGAATATACAATGAGCAGTTCTTC
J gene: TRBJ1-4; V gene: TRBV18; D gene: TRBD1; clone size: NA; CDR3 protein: CASSLRGQGNEKLFF; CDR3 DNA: TGTGCCAGCTCCCTCAGGGGACAGGGGAATGAAAAACTGTTTTTT
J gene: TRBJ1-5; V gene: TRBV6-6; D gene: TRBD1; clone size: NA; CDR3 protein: CASGTGFDGNQPQHF; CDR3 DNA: TGTGCCAGTGGGACAGGGTTCGATGGCAATCAGCCCCAGCATTTT
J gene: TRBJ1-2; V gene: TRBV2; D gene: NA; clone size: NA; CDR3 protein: CASSEPRQDVGYTF; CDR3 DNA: TGTGCCAGCAGTGAGCCCCGACAGGATGTAGGCTACACCTTC